Described below is a single T cell receptor beta chain sequence and its context. The data belong to a study of control samples from healthy donors and cancer patients. J was trimmed by 6 bases and V by 3 bases; bases with no gene match: 1. The CDR3 extends over 13 amino acids. This table comes from immunoSEQ multiplex PCR, and its TCRdb copy is limited to in-frame clones, with some not included. The data contain roughly 100,000 clones, more than 85% of them seen just once; the ten biggest clones take up 19%. The chain links TRBV5-3 to TRBJ1-2, with 11 bases lining up with TRBD1. TRBV5-3 is an open reading frame, and its role is uncertain. The TCR comes from a man in his fifties or sixties with lung cancer. Sequencing input: PBMCs. The CDR3 spells CARSSDRGHGYTF. As DNA, the CDR3 is TGTGCCAGAAGCTCGGACAGGGGGCATGGCTACACCTTC.